Listed here are 25 T cell receptor beta chains from one sample, sequenced in a study of circulating and synovial CD4+ cells in juvenile arthritis. Here immunoSEQ multiplex PCR was the method, and the copy in TCRdb shows in-frame clones only, minus some. The sample includes approximately 3,700 clones, 75% to 90% of them seen just once. What was sequenced was CD4+ T cells from synovial fluid. Receptor source: a human donor with juvenile idiopathic arthritis.

The chain joins TRBV10-1 to TRBJ2-1; D is uncertain. CDR3 length: 16 residues. Trimming pared 0 bases from V and 0 bases from J, leaving 9 bases between. Per the germline V gene, CDR1 is WNHNN and CDR2 is SYGVQD (reference sequence). DNA for the CDR3: TGCGCCAGCAGTGAGTCCGCACAGAGCTCCTACAATGAGCAGTTCTTC. Translating gives CASSESAQSSYNEQFF.

The CDR3 region has the DNA TGTGCCAGCTCACCATCCCCCATCAGGGAATACACCTACGAGCAGTACTTC. Residues: CASSPSPIREYTYEQYF. V and J are TRBV18 and TRBJ2-7; maybe TRBD1 (5 bases). CDR1 is KGHSH, CDR2 LQKENI, per germline. The CDR3 totals 17 residues. V was pared by 2 bases and J by 2 bases, with 19 bases between.

This chain connects TRBV6-5 to TRBJ1-2; D is possibly TRBD1 (6 bases). CDR1 and CDR2 (germline): MNHEY, SVGAGI. The CDR3 sequence is 13 residues long. The V end was cut by 5 bases, the J end by 4 bases, with 11 bases between. The CDR3 loop reads CASSEQGSYGYTF. CDR3 bases: TGTGCCAGCAGTGAACAGGGTAGCTATGGCTACACCTTC.

The J gene is TRBJ2-2, the V gene TRBV27; 8 bases match TRBD1. This CDR3 is 15 amino acids long. After removal of 6 bases from V and 2 bases from J, the junction contained 5 bases not matched to a gene. Germline loops: CDR1 MNHEY, CDR2 SMNVEV (reference sequence). The CDR3 protein is CASRRGQVNTGELFF. The DNA of the CDR3 is TGTGCCAGCAGACGGGGACAGGTTAACACCGGGGAGCTGTTTTTT.

The chain recombines TRBV9 with TRBJ1-2; 8 nucleotides line up with TRBD1. V lost 4 bases to trimming and J lost 8 bases; unmatched junction nucleotides: 1. CDR1 is SGDLS, CDR2 YYNGEE, per germline. This CDR3 contains 11 residues. CDR3 nucleotides: TGTGCCAGCAGCCAGGGGGCGGGCTACACCTTC. It is translated as CASSQGAGYTF.

The V call is TRBV7-2, the J call TRBJ2-1; TRBD2 matches 7 bases. Germline lookup yields CDR1 SGHTA and CDR2 FQGNSA. The CDR3 has 15 amino acids. After removal of 6 bases from V and 5 bases from J, the junction contained 10 bases not matched to a gene. In DNA, the CDR3 is TGTGCCAGCAGTAAAGTCGGGGGGTCCAACAATGAGCAGTTCTTC. Protein: CASSKVGGSNNEQFF.

The chain has TRBV27 and TRBJ2-5; 7 bases align to TRBD1. The CDR3 contains 13 residues. Germline loops: CDR1 MNHEY, CDR2 SMNVEV (reference sequence). Trimming cost V 8 bases and J 5 bases; bases outside gene matches: 8. This chain's CDR3 is CASSPTGMETQYF. CDR3 coding DNA: TGTGCCAGCTCTCCGACAGGGATGGAGACCCAGTACTTC.

The chain combines TRBV7-8 with TRBJ1-3; possibly TRBD1 for D (6 bases). The CDR3 loop spans 16 amino acids. CDR1 and CDR2 (germline): SGHVS, FQNEAQ. Trimming left V 6 bases short and J 0 bases short, with 15 bases between. Here the CDR3 DNA reads TGTGCCAGCAGTACCGGACAGTTAAGCTCTGGAAACACCATATATTTT. This encodes CASSTGQLSSGNTIYF.

The V and J genes are TRBV7-9 and TRBJ1-3, with D maybe TRBD1 (5 bases). Germline CDR1 is SEHNR and CDR2 is FQNEAQ (reference sequence). Trimming removed 3 bases at V and 4 bases at J, with 13 bases between. The CDR3 totals 15 residues. As DNA, the CDR3 is TGTGCCAGCAGCTTCGGGCAGGGCTTGGGAAACACCATATATTTT. Its protein is CASSFGQGLGNTIYF.

In its sample, this clone was seen once. The chain combines TRBV29-1 with TRBJ1-1; 8 bases are shared with TRBD1. The J segment lost 1 base and the V segment lost 4 bases, leaving 2 bases of the junction unmatched. This CDR3 has 13 residues. CDR1 and CDR2 from the germline V gene are SQVTM and ANQGSEA. CDR3 bases: TGCAGCGTTGTGGACAGGGCGAACACTGAAGCTTTCTTT. It yields the protein CSVVDRANTEAFF.

J is TRBJ1-4 and V is TRBV12-5; 9 positions agree with TRBD1. V was pared by 6 bases and J by 6 bases, with 8 bases of the junction left unmatched. The CDR3 consists of 15 residues. Germline assignment: CDR1 LGHNT and CDR2 FRNRAP. In DNA form, the CDR3 reads TGTGCTAGTGGCCGTGACACAGGGGGCTATGAAAAACTGTTTTTT. Encoded protein: CASGRDTGGYEKLFF. Variable domain in full (rest from reference TRBV12-5 and TRBJ1-4): DARVTQTPRHKVTEMGQEVTMRCQPILGHNTVFWYRQTMMQGLELLAYFRNRAPLDDSGMPKDRFSAEMPDATLATLKIQPSEPRDSAVYFCASGRDTGGYEKLFFGSGTQLSVL.

CDR3 DNA: TGCAGCGGAGCCATAAGTGAGGGCACTGAAGCTTTCTTT. Protein: CSGAISEGTEAFF. The J gene is TRBJ1-1, the V gene TRBV29-1; D gene ambiguous. With 7 bases removed from V and 4 bases from J, the gap between germline ends came to 16 bases. From germline, CDR1 is SQVTM and CDR2 ANQGSEA. This CDR3 comprises 13 residues. Combining the CDR3 with reference TRBV29-1 and TRBJ1-1 gives the whole variable domain SAVISQKPSRDICQRGTSLTIQCQVDSQVTMMFWYRQQPGQSLTLIATANQGSEATYESGFVIDKFPISRPNLTFSTLTVSNMSPEDSSIYLCSGAISEGTEAFFGQGTRLTVV.

The chain carries TRBV14 and TRBJ2-7; possibly TRBD2 for D (6 bases). There are 16 residues in the CDR3. Germline V gene lookup returns CDR1 SGHDN and CDR2 FVKESK. The germline V and J ends were trimmed by 4 bases and 5 bases, with 21 bases remaining between them. Here the CDR3 reads CASSLRTGTLKHEQYF. CDR3 nucleotides: TGTGCCAGCAGCCTACGCACCGGGACTCTCAAGCACGAGCAGTACTTC.

This clone was recorded only once. Compared with germline, one end of the junction differs, possibly owing to a read error. The same CDR3 also results from other DNA sequences found in this sample. This chain connects TRBV18 to TRBJ1-6, with TRBD1 matching 7 bases. Germline CDR1 reads KGHSH; CDR2 reads LQKENI. The CDR3 has 16 residues. The CDR3 DNA follows: TGTGCCAGCTCCCCGGATTGGGACAGCAAAAATTCCCCCCTCCACTTT. Translated: CASSPDWDSKNSPLHF. Looking up the rest from reference TRBV18 and TRBJ1-6 gives the full variable domain: NAGVMQNPRHLVRRRGQEARLRCSPMKGHSHVYWYRQLPEEGLKFMVYLQKENIIDESGMPKERFSAEFPKEGPSILRIQQVVRGDSAAYFCASSPDWDSKNSPLHFGNGTRLTVT.

A word on this clone: The same CDR3 also results from other DNA sequences found in this sample. This chain joins TRBV6-1 and TRBJ1-6; possibly TRBD1 for D (5 bases). Germline CDR1 is MNHNS and CDR2 is SASEGT. This CDR3 comprises 15 residues. Between the trimmed V and J ends, which lost 7 bases and 7 bases, there was a span of 17 bases. The CDR3 region has the DNA TGTGCCAGCAATCGGGAGGGGCCCGGCAATTCACCCCTCCACTTT. As protein: CASNREGPGNSPLHF.

The V call is TRBV2, the J call TRBJ1-5; D might be TRBD1 (6 bases). This CDR3 region has 17 residues. Trimming stripped 7 bases from V and 6 bases from J, with 25 bases between. Germline assignment: CDR1 SNHLY and CDR2 FYNNEI. The CDR3 protein is CASNPFGGRGDSQPQHF. The CDR3 DNA is TGTGCCAGCAATCCTTTCGGGGGGCGCGGGGATAGTCAGCCCCAGCATTTT. Variable domain in full (rest from reference TRBV2 and TRBJ1-5): EPEVTQTPSHQVTQMGQEVILRCVPISNHLYFYWYRQILGQKVEFLVSFYNNEISEKSEIFDDQFSVERPDGSNFTLKIRSTKLEDSAMYFCASNPFGGRGDSQPQHFGDGTRLSIL.

CDR3 bases: TGTGCCAGCAGCTGGAGGACAGATAACTATGGCTACACCTTC. This gives the protein CASSWRTDNYGYTF. The chain has TRBV7-9 and TRBJ1-2, with a weak D call TRBD1 (6 bases). Trimming left V 4 bases short and J 1 base short, with 10 bases between. Looked up from germline, CDR1 is SEHNR and CDR2 is FQNEAQ (reference sequence). The CDR3 contains 14 residues.

The V gene is TRBV6-4, the J gene TRBJ2-7; D is perhaps TRBD1 (6 bases). V was trimmed by 4 bases and J by 5 bases, leaving 12 bases between them. Per the germline V gene, CDR1 is MRHNA and CDR2 is SNTAGT. CDR3 length: 13 amino acids. The DNA of the CDR3 is TGTGCCAGCAGTGTGTCAGGGGCGGACGAGCAGTACTTC. Encoded protein: CASSVSGADEQYF.

This rearrangement joins TRBV7-2 to TRBJ1-4; D call uncertain. The V end lost 5 bases, the J end lost 4 bases, and 11 bases lay between the germline ends. The germline gives CDR1 SGHTA, CDR2 FQGNSA. This CDR3 is 14 amino acids long. CDR3 in amino acids: CASSGRVGNEKLFF. DNA for the CDR3: TGTGCCAGCAGCGGGCGGGTGGGTAATGAAAAACTGTTTTTT.

The chain is built from TRBV5-4 and TRBJ1-5, with a weak D call TRBD1 (6 bases). Germline-derived CDR1 and CDR2 are SGHNT and YYREEE (reference sequence). The germline V and J ends were trimmed by 7 bases and 0 bases, with 26 bases remaining between them. This CDR3 spans 19 amino acids. The CDR3 spells CASVYTVCRQAHSNQPQHF. CDR3 nucleotide sequence: TGTGCCAGCGTGTATACCGTATGTCGACAGGCTCATAGCAATCAGCCCCAGCATTTT.

This chain links TRBV7-9 with TRBJ1-1, with 8 bases lining up with TRBD1. The CDR3 has 15 amino acids. Germline V gene lookup returns CDR1 SEHNR and CDR2 FQNEAQ (reference sequence). V was clipped by 5 bases and J by 0 bases; unmatched bases: 5. The chain's CDR3 is CASSPRTGMNTEAFF. The CDR3 region has the DNA TGTGCCAGCAGCCCAAGGACAGGGATGAACACTGAAGCTTTCTTT.

The count of this clone is one. The rearrangement uses TRBV18 and TRBJ2-5, with a tentative D call TRBD1 (6 bases). Germline V gene sequence: CDR1 KGHSH, CDR2 LQKENI. CDR3 length equals 13 residues. Deletions cut 3 bases from V and 5 bases from J, with 10 bases between. The CDR3 nucleotides read TGTGCCAGCTCACCTGTCACAGGGGAGACCCAGTACTTC. Translation gives CASSPVTGETQYF.

The CDR3 DNA reads TGTGCCAGCAGCCTCAATCCCGGACAGCCCTATGGCTACACCTTC. As protein: CASSLNPGQPYGYTF. V gene TRBV7-6 combines with J gene TRBJ1-2, with D possibly TRBD1 on 6 matching bases. Germline V gene lookup returns CDR1 SGHVS and CDR2 FNYEAQ. The CDR3 loop spans 15 amino acids. Trimming removed 5 bases from V and 4 bases from J, with 17 bases in between.

The V and J genes are TRBV5-4 and TRBJ1-1, with D hard to call. Germline V gene sequence: CDR1 SGHNT, CDR2 YYREEE (reference sequence). V shed 0 bases and J shed 1 base, with 7 bases lying between them. CDR3 length equals 14 residues. In DNA form, the CDR3 reads TGTGCCAGCAGCTTGGGAGGGTCGAACACTGAAGCTTTCTTT. Translation: CASSLGGSNTEAFF.

The CDR3 reads CASRGTGRLVLSKGTIYF. The CDR3 DNA follows: TGCGCCAGCAGGGGGACAGGAAGACTAGTCCTCTCGAAAGGCACCATATATTTT. The V call is TRBV23-1, the J call TRBJ1-3, with 8 positions matching TRBD1. TRBV23-1 qualifies as an ORF whose function is uncertain. After removal of 6 bases from V and 9 bases from J, the junction contained 22 bases not matched to a gene. CDR3 length: 18 residues.